This TCR beta chain comes out of a study of OX40 agonist ivuxolimab in advanced cancers. Study-wide context: Melanoma, hepatocellular carcinoma, head and neck or renal cell cancer occurred in dose-escalation patients. Eligibility rules accepted prior anti-PD-1, anti-PD-L1 or anti-CTLA-4 therapy, and around 40% had some.

The assay was immunoSEQ multiplex PCR, and TCRdb's table has in-frame clones only and misses some. This repertoire shows around 19,000 clones, less than 85% found once; its top ten account for 33%. The CDR3 sequence is 16 residues long. CDR1 is MNHEY and CDR2 is SVGAGI in the germline V gene. Deletions cut 2 bases from V and 2 bases from J, with 15 bases between. The receptor was derived from an adult with an advanced solid tumor such as melanoma, head and neck, liver or kidney cancer. The chain recombines TRBV6-5 with TRBJ2-5, with D uncertain. This specimen consisted of CD4+ or CD8+ T cells sorted from blood, obtained in a trial of the OX40 agonist ivuxolimab. Here the CDR3 reads CASSYLPGAQQETQYF. In nucleotides, the CDR3 is TGTGCCAGCAGTTACCTACCGGGCGCGCAGCAAGAGACCCAGTACTTC.